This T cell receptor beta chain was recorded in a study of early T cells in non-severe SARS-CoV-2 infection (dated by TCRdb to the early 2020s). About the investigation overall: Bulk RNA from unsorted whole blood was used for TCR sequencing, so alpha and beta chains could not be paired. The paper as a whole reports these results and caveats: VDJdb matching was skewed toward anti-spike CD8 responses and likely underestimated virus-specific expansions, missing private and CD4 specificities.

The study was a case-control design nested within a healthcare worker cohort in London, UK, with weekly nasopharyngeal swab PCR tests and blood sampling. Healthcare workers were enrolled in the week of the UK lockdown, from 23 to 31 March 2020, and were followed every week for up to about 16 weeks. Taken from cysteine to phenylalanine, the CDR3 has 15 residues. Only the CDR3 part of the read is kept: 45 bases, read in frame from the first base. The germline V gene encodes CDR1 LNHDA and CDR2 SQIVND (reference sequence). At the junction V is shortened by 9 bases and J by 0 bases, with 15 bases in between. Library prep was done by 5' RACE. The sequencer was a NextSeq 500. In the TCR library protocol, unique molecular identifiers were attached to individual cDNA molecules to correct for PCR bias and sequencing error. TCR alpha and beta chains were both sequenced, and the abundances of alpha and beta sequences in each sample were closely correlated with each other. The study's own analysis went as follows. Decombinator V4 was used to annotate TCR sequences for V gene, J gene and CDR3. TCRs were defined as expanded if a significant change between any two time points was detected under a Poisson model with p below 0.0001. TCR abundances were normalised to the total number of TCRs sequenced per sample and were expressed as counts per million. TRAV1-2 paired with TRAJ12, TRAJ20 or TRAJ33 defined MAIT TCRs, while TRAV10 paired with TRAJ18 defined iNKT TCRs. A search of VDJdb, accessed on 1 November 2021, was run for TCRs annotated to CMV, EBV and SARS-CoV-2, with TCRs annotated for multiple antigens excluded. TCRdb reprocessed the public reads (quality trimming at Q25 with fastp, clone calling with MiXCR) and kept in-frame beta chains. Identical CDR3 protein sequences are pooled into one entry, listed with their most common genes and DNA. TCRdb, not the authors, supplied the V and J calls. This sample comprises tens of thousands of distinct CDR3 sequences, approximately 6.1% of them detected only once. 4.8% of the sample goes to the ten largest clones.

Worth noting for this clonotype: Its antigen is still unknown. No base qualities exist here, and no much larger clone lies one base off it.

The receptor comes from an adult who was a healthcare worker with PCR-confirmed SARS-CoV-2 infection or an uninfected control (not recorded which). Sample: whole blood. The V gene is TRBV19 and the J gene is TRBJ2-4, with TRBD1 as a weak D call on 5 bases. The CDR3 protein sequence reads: CASQRTLLAKNIQYF. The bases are TGTGCCAGCCAAAGGACACTACTAGCCAAAAACATTCAGTACTTC.